These 15 T cell receptor beta chains were sequenced from one sample in a study of T cells in Graves' hyperthyroidism and ophthalmopathy. The investigators amplified TCR beta CDR3 regions from RNA transcripts. First-round RT-PCR targeting the TCR CDR3 was performed with the HTBI primer set. Each CDR3 protein is one row after TCRdb ran MiXCR on the multiplex PCR reads. This repertoire shows about 570,000 distinct CDR3 sequences, around 46% found once; its top ten account for under 20%. Material: peripheral blood or thyroid tissue (not recorded which). The receptors come from an adult woman with Graves' disease, either hyperthyroidism or ophthalmopathy (not recorded which).

This chain uses TRBV29-1 with TRBJ2-7; 10 bases align to TRBD2. With 0 bases clipped from V and 7 bases from J, the junction kept 9 bases outside the gene matches. Germline-derived CDR1 and CDR2 are SQVTM and ANQGSEA. This CDR3 has 15 residues. The CDR3 region has the DNA TGCAGCGTTGAAGATCGCCCGGGACTAGCGTCGGAGCAGTACTTC. This codes for CSVEDRPGLASEQYF.

The chain recombines TRBV29-1 with TRBJ2-6; D unresolved. Trimming cost V 6 bases and J 4 bases, with 10 bases left between them. The germline gives CDR1 SQVTM, CDR2 ANQGSEA. CDR3 length: 13 amino acids. CDR3 protein: CSVLPVGANVLTF. The CDR3, as DNA: TGCAGCGTACTTCCCGTCGGGGCCAACGTCCTGACTTTC. Based on the CDR3 plus reference TRBV29-1 and TRBJ2-6, the full variable domain is SAVISQKPSRDICQRGTSLTIQCQVDSQVTMMFWYRQQPGQSLTLIATANQGSEATYESGFVIDKFPISRPNLTFSTLTVSNMSPEDSSIYLCSVLPVGANVLTFGAGSRLTVL.

This clonotype was observed at least ten times. The chain has TRBV7-3 and TRBJ1-1; D gene ambiguous. This CDR3 is 12 amino acids long. V lost 5 bases and J lost 4, with 8 bases in between. In germline, CDR1 is SGHTA, CDR2 FQGTGA. In DNA, the CDR3 is TGTGCCAGCAGCGCTGAGGGCACTGAAGCTTTCTTT. Protein product: CASSAEGTEAFF.

This clonotype was picked up many times. The chain joins TRBV20-1 to TRBJ1-6, with 10 positions matching TRBD1. After removal of 0 bases from V and 3 bases from J, the junction contained 5 bases not matched to a gene. Germline V gives CDR1 DFQATT, CDR2 SNEGSKA (reference sequence). The CDR3 extends over 17 amino acids. CDR3 sequence: CSARDVGQGIYNSPLHF. Here the CDR3 DNA reads TGCAGTGCTAGAGACGTGGGACAGGGGATCTATAATTCACCCCTCCACTTT.

This clonotype was picked up many times. The CDR3 bases are TGTGCCAGCACGTTCGGGACATTATACTACGAGCAGTACTTC. It translates to CASTFGTLYYEQYF. This chain links TRBV12-3 or TRBV12-4 with TRBJ2-7; tentatively, D is TRBD1 (6 bases). This CDR3 region has 14 residues. Trimming removed 7 bases from V and 3 bases from J, with 16 bases in between.

This clonotype was seen ten or more times. J is TRBJ2-5 and V is TRBV20-1, with D tentatively TRBD2 (6 bases). The CDR3 extends over 14 amino acids. Trimming removed 4 bases at V and 1 base at J, with 13 bases between. Germline CDR1 reads DFQATT; CDR2 reads SNEGSKA (reference sequence). This CDR3 reads CSAISRGIQETQYF. In DNA, the CDR3 is TGCAGTGCTATATCTCGGGGGATCCAAGAGACCCAGTACTTC.

Comments on this clonotype: A read error is possible here, since a much larger clone lies one base away. Because it lacks the conserved phenylalanine or tryptophan at the end, this CDR3 is likely a read error. The V and J genes are TRBV5-1 and TRBJ2-5; the D gene is possibly TRBD2 (5 bases). Trimming shortened V by 0 bases and J by 2 bases, and 11 bases separated the two germline ends. This CDR3 has 15 residues. Germline CDR1 is SGHRS and CDR2 is YFSETQ. Here the CDR3 reads CASSLGEGSQETQYS. Here the CDR3 DNA reads TGCGCCAGCAGCTTGGGGGAAGGGAGTCAAGAGACCCAGTACTCC.

This clonotype was counted many times. The genes are TRBV30 and TRBJ2-5, with 9 bases that match TRBD1. Germline assignment: CDR1 GTSNPN and CDR2 SVGIG (reference sequence). This CDR3 is 10 amino acids long. The CDR3 bases are TGTGGACAGGGGGAAGAGACCCAGTACTTC. Translated: CGQGEETQYF.

This clonotype appeared many times. This rearrangement joins TRBV10-3 to TRBJ1-1, with D maybe TRBD1 (6 bases). V shed 2 bases and J shed 5 bases, with 6 bases lying between them. The CDR3 has 12 amino acids. Looked up from germline, CDR1 is ENHRY and CDR2 is SYGVKD. This CDR3 is CAISERGTEAFF. CDR3 nucleotides: TGTGCCATCAGTGAGAGGGGGACTGAAGCTTTCTTT.

At least ten counts were recorded for this clonotype. J is TRBJ1-1 and V is TRBV10-3, with D possibly being TRBD1 (5 bases). The germline V gene encodes CDR1 ENHRY and CDR2 SYGVKD. Trimming pared 6 bases from V and 5 bases from J, leaving 10 bases between. The CDR3 totals 12 residues. In nucleotides, the CDR3 is TGTGCCATCAGGGGTTGGGGGACTGAAGCTTTCTTT. This codes for CAIRGWGTEAFF.

The gene calls are TRBV7-3 and TRBJ1-3; 10 nucleotides agree with TRBD1. The length of the CDR3 is 15 residues. Germline CDR1 and CDR2: SGHTA and FQGTGA. V lost 5 bases to trimming and J lost 2 bases; unmatched junction nucleotides: 3. The CDR3 loop reads CASSEGQGTGNTIYF. CDR3 coding DNA: TGTGCCAGCAGCGAGGGACAGGGGACTGGAAACACCATATATTTT.

The genes are TRBV19 and TRBJ2-7; TRBD1 matches at 8 bases. Per the germline V gene, CDR1 is LNHDA and CDR2 is SQIVND (reference sequence). With 5 bases clipped from V and 5 bases from J, the junction kept 11 bases outside the gene matches. CDR3 length: 15 amino acids. Here the CDR3 DNA reads TGTGCCAGTAGTTCGAGGGGACAGGTGATCGACGAGCAGTACTTC. Its protein is CASSSRGQVIDEQYF.

The chain joins TRBV15 to TRBJ1-2; D is possibly TRBD1 (5 bases). CDR3 length equals 15 residues. V was cut by 0 bases and J by 4 bases, with 12 bases left in between. The germline gives CDR1 LNHNV, CDR2 YYDKDF (reference sequence). The CDR3 sequence: CATSREVQGAYGYTF. Here the CDR3 DNA reads TGTGCCACCAGCAGAGAAGTCCAGGGTGCCTATGGCTACACCTTC.

About this clonotype itself: The germline gene is not matched at one end of the junction; a read error may be the cause. The chain joins TRBV7-9 to TRBJ2-5, with a possible D match to TRBD2 (6 bases). The CDR3 runs to 14 residues. Germline V gene lookup returns CDR1 SEHNR and CDR2 FQNEAQ (reference sequence). The DNA of the CDR3 is TGTGCCAGCTCACCACCGGGACTCCAAGAGGCCCAGTACTTC. This translates into CASSPPGLQEAQYF.

This clonotype was observed at least ten times. CDR3 protein: CSASGLGGFLSYEQYF. The CDR3 DNA is TGCAGTGCTAGTGGCTTGGGTGGATTTCTTTCCTACGAGCAGTACTTC. This chain connects TRBV20-1 to TRBJ2-7; D is ambiguous. This CDR3 region has 16 residues. Germline V gene lookup returns CDR1 DFQATT and CDR2 SNEGSKA (reference sequence). V dropped 3 bases and J dropped 1 base, with 19 bases sitting between them.